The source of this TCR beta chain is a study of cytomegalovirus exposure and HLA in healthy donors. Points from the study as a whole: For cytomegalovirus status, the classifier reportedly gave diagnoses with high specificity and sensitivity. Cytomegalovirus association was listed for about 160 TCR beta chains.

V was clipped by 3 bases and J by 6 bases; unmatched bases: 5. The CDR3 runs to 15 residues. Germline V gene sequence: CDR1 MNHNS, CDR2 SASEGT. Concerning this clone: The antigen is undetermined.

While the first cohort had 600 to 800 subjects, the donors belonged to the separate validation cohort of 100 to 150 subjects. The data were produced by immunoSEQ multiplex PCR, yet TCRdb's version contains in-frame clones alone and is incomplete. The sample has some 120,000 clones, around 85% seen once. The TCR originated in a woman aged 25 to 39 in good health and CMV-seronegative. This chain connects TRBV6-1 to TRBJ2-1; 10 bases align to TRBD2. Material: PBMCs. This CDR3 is CASSEGSGGANEQFF. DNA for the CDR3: TGTGCCAGCAGTGAGGGCAGCGGGGGGGCCAATGAGCAGTTCTTC.